The text below deals with one T cell receptor (beta chain). Its antigen is as yet unknown. This sample stems from a study of CD8 T cells in ankylosing spondylitis. The TCR beta libraries were generated through quantitative 5'-RACE incorporating molecular barcodes. Using its own MiXCR run on the 5' RACE reads, TCRdb lists one record per CDR3 protein. This table has around 770,000 distinct CDR3 sequences, about an eighth appearing once. Study outcomes and limitations: Peripheral blood samples showed relatively rare disease-linked clones, and these clones were CD8+. Matched ankylosing spondylitis synovial fluid reportedly showed significant enrichment of disease-linked clones. In ankylosing spondylitis blood, a motif of 7 to 9 highly homologous TCR beta variants appeared characteristic.

The CDR3 covers 16 residues. Germline trimming cut 0 bases from V and 4 bases from J; bases unmatched to any gene: 8. Germline CDR1 and CDR2: SGDLS and YYNGEE. The sequencing sample was made of blood, either unsorted or a sorted T cell fraction (not recorded which). V usage is TRBV9 and J usage is TRBJ2-7, with 9 positions matching TRBD2. This clonotype was obtained from a male donor with ankylosing spondylitis. Here the CDR3 DNA reads TGTGCCAGCAGCGTAGGGGCTAGCGGGAAGGGGTACGAGCAGTACTTC. Its protein product is CASSVGASGKGYEQYF. Variable domain in full (rest from reference TRBV9 and TRBJ2-7): DSGVTQTPKHLITATGQRVTLRCSPRSGDLSVYWYQQSLDQGLQFLIQYYNGEERAKGNILERFSAQQFPDLHSELNLSSLELGDSALYFCASSVGASGKGYEQYFGPGTRLTVT.